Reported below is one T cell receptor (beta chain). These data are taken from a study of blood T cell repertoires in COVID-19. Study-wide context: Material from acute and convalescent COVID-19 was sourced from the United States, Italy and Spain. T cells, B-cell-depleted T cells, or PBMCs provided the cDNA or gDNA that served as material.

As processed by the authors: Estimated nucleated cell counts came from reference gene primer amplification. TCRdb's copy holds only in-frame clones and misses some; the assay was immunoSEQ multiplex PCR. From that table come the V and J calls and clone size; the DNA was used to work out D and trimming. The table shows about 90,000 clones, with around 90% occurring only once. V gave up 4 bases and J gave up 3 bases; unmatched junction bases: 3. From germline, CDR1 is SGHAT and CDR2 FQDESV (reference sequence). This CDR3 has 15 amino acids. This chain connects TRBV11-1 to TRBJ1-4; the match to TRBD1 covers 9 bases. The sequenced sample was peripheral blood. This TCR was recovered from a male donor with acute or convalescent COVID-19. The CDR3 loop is CASSSDRGSNEKLFF. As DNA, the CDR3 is TGTGCCAGCAGCTCGGACAGGGGATCTAATGAAAAACTGTTTTTT.